The clone carrying this T cell receptor beta chain came up a few times. Its specificity is unknown. This record belongs to a study of cytomegalovirus exposure and HLA in healthy donors. Study as a whole: HLA-typed donors were the source of 82 million or so unique TCRs, which an early data release held.

Regarding the study as a whole: Upon later analysis, HLA-associated TCR beta chains proved more clonally expanded than other, equally common chains. Under in vitro conditions, a few CMV-associated chains were confirmed as specific for CMV antigens.

Vbeta (60) and Jbeta (13) primers were used in the PCR. Measured with immunoSEQ multiplex PCR; TCRdb has only the in-frame clones, and not every one. The sample carries 99,000 or so clones, about four fifths recorded once. The V end was cut by 4 bases, the J end by 6 bases, with 13 bases between. This CDR3 has 13 amino acids. CDR1 and CDR2 (germline): LNHDA, SQIVND (reference sequence). J is TRBJ2-7 and V is TRBV19; perhaps TRBD2 as D (6 bases). The origin of this receptor is a man aged 40-49 years in good health and CMV-seronegative. Source material: PBMCs. DNA for the CDR3: TGTGCCAGTAGTACTTTCGGAGGGGTCGAGCAGTACTTC. Translation: CASSTFGGVEQYF.